This T cell receptor beta chain was recorded in a study of OX40 agonist ivuxolimab in advanced cancers. For the study at large: The mean age was roughly 60 years, ranging from 23 to 79, with 82.7% of participants male.

Unmatched junction bases numbered 7, after V lost 5 bases and J lost 5 bases. The CDR3 runs to 14 residues. The germline V gene has CDR1 MNHNY and CDR2 SVGAGI (reference sequence). Sequenced by immunoSEQ multiplex PCR; TCRdb stores in-frame clones only, minus some. This sample has about 21,000 clones; about four fifths occur once, and the top ten carry 10% to 12%. Source: CD4+ or CD8+ T cells sorted from blood, taken in a trial of the OX40 agonist ivuxolimab. This rearrangement joins TRBV6-6 to TRBJ2-7, with 9 bases fitting TRBD1. This TCR derives from an adult with an advanced solid tumor such as melanoma, head and neck, liver or kidney cancer. CDR3 bases: TGTGCCAGCAGTCTCCGGGACAGGGATGACGAGCAGTACTTC. Translation gives CASSLRDRDDEQYF.